This TCR beta chain was sequenced in a study of blood T cells in healthy people across ages. Study results and limitations: Estimates based on one million T cells were treated as lower bounds. When set beside aged donors, long-lived donors presented more naive CD4+ cells and higher diversity.

Next came a second PCR, run for about 7 to 12 cycles, which used a sample-barcoded 5' primer along with a J-beta primer mix. TCRdb re-derived calls from the 5' RACE reads in MiXCR, one entry per CDR3 protein. The sample shows some 1,500,000 distinct CDR3 sequences, roughly 43% of them seen only once. V was trimmed by 7 bases and J by 0 bases, leaving 13 bases between them. This CDR3 is built from 14 residues. Germline assignment: CDR1 LGHNA and CDR2 YSLEER. About this clonotype: No antigen is known for it.

The source is a woman under 30 in good health. The rearrangement links TRBV4-3 to TRBJ2-7; unclear D gene. Source material: blood. CDR3: CASKFGLNSYEQYF. The CDR3 nucleotides read TGCGCCAGCAAGTTCGGCCTGAACTCCTACGAGCAGTACTTC.